The clone carrying this T cell receptor beta chain has only a few counts. This table comes from immunoSEQ multiplex PCR, and its TCRdb copy is limited to in-frame clones, with some not included. The sample has about 32,000 clones, around four fifths seen once. The CDR3 is 13 residues long. Trimming took off 2 bases at V and 6 bases at J, with 8 bases between the two ends. The V gene's germline CDR1 is WNHNN and CDR2 SYGVQD (reference sequence). This entry is derived from a study of STAT5B mutations in CD4+ large granular lymphocyte leukemia. Study-level information: The CDR3 'QG' motif was associated with a particular HLA allele among healthy donors.

The gene calls are TRBV10-1 and TRBJ1-5; the D gene is possibly TRBD1 (6 bases). The receptor's source is a human donor in good health. Sequenced sample: CD4+ T cells from blood buffy coats. CDR3 in DNA: TGCGCCAGCAGTGAGAGGGGGAGTCAGCCCCAGCATTTT. Amino acids: CASSERGSQPQHF.